Presented here are 17 T cell receptor beta chains from one specimen sequenced in a study of blood T cell repertoires in COVID-19. Sequencing was performed with immunoSEQ multiplex PCR; in TCRdb, only in-frame clones are kept and a portion is missing. Of around 300,000 clones in the sample, 88% were seen once. The source material was PBMCs or T cells enriched from blood (not recorded which). Receptors were obtained from a woman aged 25 to 39 who had recovered from COVID-19.

The chain combines TRBV6-2 or TRBV6-3 with TRBJ2-5; D remains unclear. Germline assignment: CDR1 MNHEY and CDR2 SVGEGT. V lost 3 bases, J lost 4 bases, and 12 bases lay in between. The CDR3 is 14 residues long. Here the CDR3 reads CASSYSAVRETQYF. DNA of the CDR3: TGTGCCAGCAGTTATTCGGCGGTGAGAGAGACCCAGTACTTC.

This clone was counted once. The V call is TRBV6-5, the J call TRBJ2-7, with 8 bases that match TRBD1. The CDR3 covers 13 residues. Germline trimming cut 5 bases from V and 7 bases from J; bases unmatched to any gene: 7. Per the germline V gene, CDR1 is MNHEY and CDR2 is SVGAGI. The CDR3 coding sequence is TGTGCCAGCAGTACCGGGACAGGTAAAGAGCAGTACTTC. Translated: CASSTGTGKEQYF.

This clone has a handful of counts. V is TRBV18 and J is TRBJ1-1, with D unclear. CDR3 size: 13 residues. CDR1 KGHSH and CDR2 LQKENI come from the germline V gene. Between the trimmed V and J ends, which lost 6 bases and 5 bases, there was a span of 13 bases. CDR3 nucleotides: TGTGCCAGCTCGCGCGCGGGGAGGACTGAAGCTTTCTTT. Translating it yields CASSRAGRTEAFF.

This chain joins TRBV19 and TRBJ1-2; maybe TRBD1 (5 bases). V was cut by 5 bases and J by 6 bases, with 16 bases left in between. CDR3 length: 14 residues. Germline CDR1 reads LNHDA; CDR2 reads SQIVND (reference sequence). The CDR3 region is CASSPRRQYDGYTF. The CDR3 DNA is TGTGCCAGTAGTCCCCGCCGACAGTATGATGGCTACACCTTC.

The V call is TRBV9, the J call TRBJ1-3; D gene uncertain. Deletions cut 0 bases from V and 0 bases from J, with 13 bases between. Germline values: CDR1 SGDLS, CDR2 YYNGEE. The CDR3 totals 17 residues. The chain's CDR3 is CASSVVDGNDSGNTIYF. The CDR3, as DNA: TGTGCCAGCAGCGTAGTAGACGGGAACGACTCTGGAAACACCATATATTTT.

Notes on this clone: One end of the junction varies from germline; a read error may be responsible. This CDR3 is CACSPGTGYYEQYF. DNA of the CDR3: TGTGCCTGCAGTCCAGGGACAGGTTACTACGAGCAGTACTTC. The genes are TRBV28 and TRBJ2-7; 8 nucleotides align to TRBD1. From germline, CDR1 is MDHEN and CDR2 SYDVKM. This CDR3 comprises 14 residues.

The V gene is TRBV29-1, the J gene TRBJ1-4, with D perhaps TRBD1 (5 bases). The CDR3 consists of 13 residues. Trimming pared 6 bases from V and 8 bases from J, leaving 16 bases between. CDR1 is SQVTM, CDR2 ANQGSEA, per germline. CDR3 bases: TGCAGCGTCACAGGAGGGTCGAGAGAAAAACTGTTTTTT. Its protein product is CSVTGGSREKLFF.

The gene calls are TRBV5-1 and TRBJ1-1; 8 bases match TRBD1. Trimming removed 5 bases from V and 3 bases from J; junction bases left unmatched: 6. CDR1 and CDR2 from the germline V gene are SGHRS and YFSETQ. CDR3 length equals 14 residues. CDR3 bases: TGCGCCAGCAGTTCGACAGGGGTGCACACTGAAGCTTTCTTT. Amino acid sequence: CASSSTGVHTEAFF.

V is TRBV11-2 and J is TRBJ2-5; 9 nucleotides match TRBD2. The V segment lost 6 bases and the J segment 2 bases; nucleotides outside the gene matches: 7. The CDR3 has 15 amino acids. Per germline, CDR1 SGHAT and CDR2 FQNNGV. CDR3 sequence (DNA): TGTGCCAGCAGGCGGGCTAGCGGGGAACAAGAGACCCAGTACTTC. This translates into CASRRASGEQETQYF.

The chain employs TRBV29-1 and TRBJ2-3; 9 nucleotides line up with TRBD2. Germline assignment: CDR1 SQVTM and CDR2 ANQGSEA. CDR3 size: 16 residues. The trim removed 4 bases at V and 4 bases at J, leaving 12 bases unmatched. The CDR3 sequence: CSVARISGSPPDTQYF. The CDR3 DNA follows: TGCAGCGTTGCAAGAATTAGCGGGAGCCCCCCAGATACGCAGTATTTT.

The chain carries TRBV2 and TRBJ1-1, with TRBD1 as a possible D gene (5 bases). There are 15 residues in the CDR3. V dropped 5 bases and J dropped 4 bases, with 17 bases sitting between them. Looked up from germline, CDR1 is SNHLY and CDR2 is FYNNEI. CDR3 nucleotides: TGTGCCAGCAGTCGGTTAGGGGCGGGAGGCACTGAAGCTTTCTTT. Translated: CASSRLGAGGTEAFF.

The chain uses TRBV5-3 and TRBJ1-1; D is unclear. TRBV5-3 is treated as an ORF (open reading frame) with a function not yet certain. The V end was cut by 3 bases, the J end by 8 bases, with 8 bases between. The CDR3 has 11 amino acids. The CDR3 DNA is TGTGCCAGAAGCTGTTCCGTCGAAGCTTTCTTT. Protein sequence: CARSCSVEAFF.

J is TRBJ2-7 and V is TRBV19, with TRBD2 matching 10 bases. The CDR3 extends over 15 amino acids. V gave up 7 bases and J gave up 3 bases; unmatched junction bases: 9. Germline CDR1 LNHDA, CDR2 SQIVND (reference sequence). CDR3 loop: CASTTTSGGDYEQYF. CDR3 coding DNA: TGTGCCAGTACCACCACAAGCGGGGGGGACTACGAGCAGTACTTC.

The chain couples TRBV7-9 to TRBJ1-5; 7 positions match TRBD1. V shed 1 base, J shed 2 bases, and the junction held 2 bases outside the gene matches. Germline V gene sequence: CDR1 SEHNR, CDR2 FQNEAQ (reference sequence). This CDR3 is built from 15 residues. The CDR3 bases are TGTGCCAGCAGCTTAGATGGACAGGGCAATCAGCCCCAGCATTTT. It is translated as CASSLDGQGNQPQHF.

The J gene is TRBJ2-5, the V gene TRBV5-8; tentatively, D is TRBD1 (7 bases). This CDR3 has 15 amino acids. CDR1 is SGHTS, CDR2 YDEGEE, per germline. V was pared by 4 bases and J by 2 bases, with 15 bases between. The DNA of the CDR3 is TGTGCCAGCAGCCCAGGACAGGCGGGACAAGAGACCCAGTACTTC. Its translation is CASSPGQAGQETQYF.

This chain links TRBV9 with TRBJ2-3; D perhaps matches TRBD2 (5 bases). Germline assignment: CDR1 SGDLS and CDR2 YYNGEE. V lost 0 bases and J lost 6, with 17 bases in between. The CDR3 sequence is 16 residues long. The CDR3 DNA is TGTGCCAGCAGCGTAGGGCCCCCAGGACTTGAGGATACGCAGTATTTT. Its protein is CASSVGPPGLEDTQYF.

This chain joins TRBV7-8 and TRBJ1-1, with D possibly matching TRBD1 (6 bases). V lost 2 bases and J 1 base, leaving 20 bases between the germline ends. The CDR3 spans 18 residues. Germline assignment: CDR1 SGHVS and CDR2 FQNEAQ. This CDR3 is CASSLRGRGQMWNTEAFF. CDR3 in DNA: TGTGCCAGCAGCTTACGGGGCCGTGGACAGATGTGGAACACTGAAGCTTTCTTT.